Following are 6 T cell receptor beta chains from one sample sequenced in a study of vaccination and CD4 T cells after COVID-19. Cultured CD4+ T cell DNA underwent sequencing with the Oncomine TCR Beta short-read assay. TCRdb recomputed calls from the PCR reads with MiXCR, one row per CDR3 protein. This table holds about 20,000 distinct CDR3 sequences, roughly 70% found once. Antigen specificity for these receptors is unknown. Specified treatment: approximately nine-day PBMC culture with coronavirus spike peptide pools or control peptides (ViraFEST assay). Sample: CD4+ T cells from blood, cultured in vitro. The origin of the receptors is a human donor who had recovered from COVID-19.

This clonotype was counted a few times. The CDR3 coding sequence is TGTGCCAGCAGCTTGGGGGGCAGTAACTATGGCTACACCTTC. This gives the protein CASSLGGSNYGYTF. The J gene is TRBJ1-2, the V gene TRBV11-3, with D perhaps matching TRBD1 (6 bases). V lost 3 bases to trimming and J lost 1 base, with 9 bases between them. Germline V gene lookup returns CDR1 SGHNT and CDR2 YENEEA. The CDR3 runs to 14 residues. Using reference TRBV11-3 and TRBJ1-2 for the parts outside the CDR3, the full variable domain is EAGVVQSPRYKIIEKKQPVAFWCNPISGHNTLYWYLQNLGQGPELLIRYENEEAVDDSQLPKDRFSAERLKGVDSTLKIQPAELGDSAVYLCASSLGGSNYGYTFGSGTRLTVV.

The gene calls are TRBV27 and TRBJ1-5; TRBD1 might be the D (5 bases). This CDR3 is built from 14 residues. Germline V gene data show CDR1 as MNHEY and CDR2 as SMNVEV (reference sequence). V lost 3 bases to trimming and J lost 3 bases, with 9 bases between them. CDR3 protein: CASSLTDINQPQHF. In DNA form, the CDR3 reads TGTGCCAGCAGTTTGACAGACATCAATCAGCCCCAGCATTTT.

The rearrangement uses TRBV6-2 or TRBV6-3 and TRBJ1-5; TRBD1 agrees at 7 bases. Germline assignment: CDR1 MNHEY and CDR2 SVGEGT. The CDR3 consists of 13 residues. Trimming cost V 7 bases and J 5 bases; bases outside gene matches: 5. CDR3 in amino acids: CASKGGPYQPQHF. DNA of the CDR3: TGTGCCAGCAAAGGGGGCCCTTATCAGCCCCAGCATTTT.

The chain has TRBV11-3 and TRBJ1-2; perhaps TRBD1 as D (6 bases). Germline CDR1 SGHNT, CDR2 YENEEA. V lost 8 bases and J 5 bases, leaving 18 bases between the germline ends. This CDR3 is built from 14 residues. In DNA form, the CDR3 reads TGTGCCAGCGGGCTGGAGGGGGGGCTTTATGGCTACACCTTC. This codes for CASGLEGGLYGYTF.

The chain uses TRBV24-1 and TRBJ2-2; 8 bases are a match to TRBD2. The V and J ends lost 4 bases and 1 base, in that order; junction bases with no gene match: 7. Per germline, CDR1 KGHDR and CDR2 SFDVKD. The CDR3 is 17 amino acids. Here the CDR3 reads CATSDSPGGKNTGELFF. Here the CDR3 DNA reads TGTGCCACCAGTGACTCCCCGGGGGGGAAGAACACCGGGGAGCTGTTTTTT.

The chain is built from TRBV12-5 and TRBJ2-1; the match to TRBD2 covers 11 bases. CDR3 length equals 15 residues. The V gene end was trimmed by 3 bases and the J gene end by 8 bases; junction bases not matched to a gene: 6. Germline V gene lookup returns CDR1 LGHNT and CDR2 FRNRAP. CDR3 sequence: CASGLETSGVDEQFF. CDR3 DNA sequence: TGTGCTAGTGGTTTAGAGACTAGCGGGGTCGATGAGCAGTTCTTC.